Each of the 12 T cell receptor beta chains below was sequenced from the same sample in a study of blood T cell repertoires in COVID-19. Produced via immunoSEQ multiplex PCR; TCRdb's table is partial and in-frame only. The sample has roughly 250,000 clones, around 87% seen once; the top ten hold 1.6%. The sequenced material came from PBMCs or T cells enriched from blood (not recorded which). The receptors shown here come from a woman aged 45 to 65 who had recovered from COVID-19.

The rearrangement uses TRBV2 and TRBJ2-3; 8 bases match TRBD2. V was clipped by 2 bases and J by 4 bases; unmatched bases: 8. From germline, CDR1 is SNHLY and CDR2 FYNNEI. The CDR3 runs to 16 residues. In DNA form, the CDR3 reads TGTGCCAGCAGTGAACTTACGGCGGGAGGAGCAGATACGCAGTATTTT. Residues: CASSELTAGGADTQYF.

This chain joins TRBV28 and TRBJ2-7, with 11 bases fitting TRBD2. The CDR3 loop spans 18 amino acids. From germline, CDR1 is MDHEN and CDR2 SYDVKM. Losses at the gene ends were 5 bases for V and 5 bases for J; bases not matched to a gene: 17. CDR3 protein: CASSPNPIAGGRLHEQYF. CDR3 DNA sequence: TGTGCCAGCAGTCCTAACCCCATAGCGGGAGGGCGCCTCCACGAGCAGTACTTC. Combining the CDR3 with reference TRBV28 and TRBJ2-7 gives the whole variable domain DVKVTQSSRYLVKRTGEKVFLECVQDMDHENMFWYRQDPGLGLRLIYFSYDVKMKEKGDIPEGYSVSREKKERFSLILESASTNQTSMYLCASSPNPIAGGRLHEQYFGPGTRLTVT.

The chain recombines TRBV18 with TRBJ2-7; maybe TRBD1 (6 bases). The V end lost 3 bases, the J end lost 1 base, and 13 bases lay between the germline ends. The CDR3 consists of 15 residues. Germline CDR1 is KGHSH and CDR2 is LQKENI. The DNA of the CDR3 is TGTGCCAGCTCACCGGTCGGCCAGGGGTCCTACGAGCAGTACTTC. Encoded protein: CASSPVGQGSYEQYF.

The chain uses TRBV15 and TRBJ2-5; 7 bases fit TRBD1. The CDR3 extends over 15 amino acids. The V gene end was trimmed by 5 bases and the J gene end by 2 bases; junction bases not matched to a gene: 8. Germline V CDR1 and CDR2: LNHNV, YYDKDF (reference sequence). In DNA, the CDR3 is TGTGCCACCAGCCCACTGGGACAGAAGCAAGAGACCCAGTACTTC. Its translation: CATSPLGQKQETQYF.

The chain employs TRBV11-2 and TRBJ2-3, with a tentative D call TRBD2 (5 bases). There are 17 residues in the CDR3. CDR1 is SGHAT and CDR2 is FQNNGV in the germline V gene. Trimming removed 1 base at V and 3 bases at J, with 17 bases between. CDR3 sequence (DNA): TGTGCCAGCAGCTTAGGAGATACGCGTAGACTAACAGATACGCAGTATTTT. This codes for CASSLGDTRRLTDTQYF.

This clone was counted only a few times. V is TRBV7-9 and J is TRBJ2-7, with a weak D call TRBD2 (5 bases). Trimming pared 5 bases from V and 2 bases from J, leaving 19 bases between. CDR3 size: 16 residues. Germline CDR1 reads SEHNR; CDR2 reads FQNEAQ (reference sequence). CDR3 DNA: TGTGCCAGCAGCCCCATGAGTGTGGGAGTGACCTACGAGCAGTACTTC. The encoded protein is CASSPMSVGVTYEQYF.

The chain recombines TRBV2 with TRBJ1-1; TRBD1 matches 7 bases. The V gene end was trimmed by 7 bases and the J gene end by 5 bases; junction bases not matched to a gene: 13. This CDR3 has 15 amino acids. The germline V gene encodes CDR1 SNHLY and CDR2 FYNNEI. For the CDR3, the DNA is TGTGCCAGCATTCCACAGGGGAATGCGGGTACTGAAGCTTTCTTT. Translating it yields CASIPQGNAGTEAFF.

There are a few counts of this clone. The CDR3 here is CASSFSVQGGYTF. CDR3 DNA sequence: TGTGCCAGCAGCTTTTCCGTACAGGGGGGCTACACCTTC. V is TRBV7-9 and J is TRBJ1-2; 7 bases are shared with TRBD1. Losses at the gene ends were 3 bases for V and 8 bases for J; bases not matched to a gene: 6. The CDR3 extends over 13 amino acids. Germline V gives CDR1 SEHNR, CDR2 FQNEAQ (reference sequence).

On this clone itself: The junction and the germline gene differ at one end; a read error may be behind it. The rearrangement links TRBV29-1 to TRBJ1-3, with TRBD1 matching 10 bases. CDR3 size: 14 residues. Per the germline V gene, CDR1 is SQVTM and CDR2 is ANQGSEA. Written as DNA, the CDR3 is TGCAGCGTAGAAGACAGGGGGCTTGGAAACACCATATATTTT. Translated: CSVEDRGLGNTIYF.

This clone was seen a single time. The chain couples TRBV4-1 to TRBJ1-1, with D perhaps matching TRBD1 (6 bases). The length of the CDR3 is 14 residues. Germline lookup yields CDR1 MGHRA and CDR2 YSYEKL. V was pared by 2 bases and J by 1 base, with 8 bases between. The CDR3 sequence is CASSQPTGNTEAFF. CDR3 in DNA: TGCGCCAGCAGCCAACCGACAGGGAACACTGAAGCTTTCTTT.

The J gene is TRBJ2-5, the V gene TRBV24-1; TRBD1 might be the D (5 bases). Germline values: CDR1 KGHDR, CDR2 SFDVKD. Between the trimmed V and J ends, which lost 2 bases and 4 bases, there was a span of 10 bases. There are 14 residues in the CDR3. The CDR3 reads CATSDSRVGETQYF. The CDR3 region has the DNA TGTGCCACCAGTGATTCCAGGGTAGGAGAGACCCAGTACTTC.

The rearrangement uses TRBV29-1 and TRBJ2-3; D not certain. The CDR3 is made up of 16 amino acids. Germline CDR1 reads SQVTM; CDR2 reads ANQGSEA. V dropped 0 bases and J dropped 4 bases, with 17 bases sitting between them. The CDR3 DNA reads TGCAGCGTTGAAGATCGGCACGCCGAGAGGCCAGATACGCAGTATTTT. Its translation is CSVEDRHAERPDTQYF.